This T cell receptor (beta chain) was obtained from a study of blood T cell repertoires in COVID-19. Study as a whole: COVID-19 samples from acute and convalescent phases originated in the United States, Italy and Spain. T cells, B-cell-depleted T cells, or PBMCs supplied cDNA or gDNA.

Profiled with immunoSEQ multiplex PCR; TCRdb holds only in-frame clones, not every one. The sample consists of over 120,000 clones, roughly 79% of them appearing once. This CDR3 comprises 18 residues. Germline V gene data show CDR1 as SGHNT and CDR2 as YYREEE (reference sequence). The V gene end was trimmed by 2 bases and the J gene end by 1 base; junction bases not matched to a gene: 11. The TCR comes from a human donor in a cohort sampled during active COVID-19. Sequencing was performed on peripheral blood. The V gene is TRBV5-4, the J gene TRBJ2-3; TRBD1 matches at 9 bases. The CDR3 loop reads CASSLRIFRDRGTDTQYF. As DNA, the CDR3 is TGTGCCAGCAGCTTACGGATCTTCCGGGACAGGGGCACAGATACGCAGTATTTT.